This T cell receptor (beta chain) originates from a study of regulatory T cells in long-lasting Graves disease. TCR beta libraries were built with iRepertoire HTBI primers and Arm-PCR of CDR3 regions. Each CDR3 protein gets one entry after TCRdb re-called the multiplex PCR reads with MiXCR. The top ten clones hold approximately 60% of a sample with some 280,000 distinct CDR3 sequences, 20% to 25% of them seen once. Indicated time point: persistent/refractory GD, antithyroid drugs over 5 years with positive TRAb. After RNA was extracted from PBMCs, the TCR library was made from it. This sequence originates from a female donor with Graves disease. The sample consisted of peripheral blood mononuclear cells (PBMCs), taken when the disease was refractory, from a patient treated with antithyroid drugs.

The CDR3 protein is CASSPGLAGGLETQYF. The CDR3 bases are TGTGCCAGCAGTCCCGGACTAGCGGGAGGGTTGGAGACCCAGTACTTC. The J gene is TRBJ2-5, the V gene TRBV12-3 or TRBV12-4, with 15 bases lining up with TRBD2. This CDR3 region has 16 residues. The trim removed 5 bases at V and 5 bases at J, leaving 6 bases unmatched.